The 15 T cell receptor beta chains presented below share a single source sample, sequenced in a study of OX40 agonist ivuxolimab in advanced cancers. Only in-frame clones appear in the TCRdb table, and some are missing; sequencing was by immunoSEQ multiplex PCR. The sample lists about 37,000 clones, 70% to 80% occurring once. The sample consisted of CD4+ or CD8+ T cells sorted from blood, taken in a trial of the OX40 agonist ivuxolimab. The source of these receptors is an adult with an advanced solid tumor such as melanoma, head and neck, liver or kidney cancer.

This clone was counted only a few times. The genes are TRBV15 and TRBJ1-1; no reliable D call. This CDR3 is built from 13 residues. V was pared by 1 base and J by 1 base, with 4 bases between. Per the germline V gene, CDR1 is LNHNV and CDR2 is YYDKDF (reference sequence). CDR3 sequence: CATSRGKNTEAFF. In nucleotides, the CDR3 is TGTGCCACCAGCAGAGGGAAGAACACTGAAGCTTTCTTT.

The gene calls are TRBV10-3 and TRBJ1-1; TRBD1 matches at 7 bases. The length of the CDR3 is 14 residues. Germline assignment: CDR1 ENHRY and CDR2 SYGVKD. V dropped 7 bases and J dropped 4; count of bases not matched to a gene: 9. Written as DNA, the CDR3 is TGTGCCATCACCCCGACAGGGATCGGCACTGAAGCTTTCTTT. Translated, it gives CAITPTGIGTEAFF.

V usage is TRBV19 and J usage is TRBJ2-7; 10 bases agree with TRBD2. V lost 3 bases and J lost 6; bases outside the gene matches: 8. Germline-derived CDR1 and CDR2 are LNHDA and SQIVND (reference sequence). CDR3 length: 15 amino acids. The CDR3 here is CASSMASGRMAEQYF. The CDR3, as DNA: TGTGCCAGTAGTATGGCTAGCGGGAGAATGGCCGAGCAGTACTTC.

In its sample, this clone was seen once. The chain joins TRBV7-9 to TRBJ2-3; no definite D call. The length of the CDR3 is 12 residues. The V end was cut by 1 base, the J end by 5 bases, with 4 bases between. Per germline, CDR1 SEHNR and CDR2 FQNEAQ (reference sequence). The CDR3 protein is CASSLDGDTQYF. The CDR3 coding sequence is TGTGCCAGCAGCTTAGACGGAGATACGCAGTATTTT.

The J gene is TRBJ2-7, the V gene TRBV27, with D perhaps matching TRBD1 (5 bases). Per germline, CDR1 MNHEY and CDR2 SMNVEV (reference sequence). V lost 6 bases and J lost 5, with 17 bases in between. The CDR3 runs 14 residues. CDR3 region: CASSLGQVRNEQYF. As DNA, the CDR3 is TGTGCCAGCAGCCTGGGGCAGGTCAGGAACGAGCAGTACTTC.

The rearrangement joins TRBV5-1 to TRBJ2-1; TRBD2 aligns across 9 bases. From germline, CDR1 is SGHRS and CDR2 YFSETQ. J gave up 6 bases and V 3 bases, and 4 bases lay outside the gene matches. This CDR3 comprises 14 residues. In nucleotides, the CDR3 is TGCGCCAGCAGCTGGCGGGAGGGCGGCAATGAGCAGTTCTTC. As protein: CASSWREGGNEQFF.

J is TRBJ2-7 and V is TRBV27; D might be TRBD2 (6 bases). Germline CDR1 is MNHEY and CDR2 is SMNVEV (reference sequence). CDR3 size: 13 residues. The V end lost 6 bases, the J end lost 4 bases, and 13 bases lay between the germline ends. DNA of the CDR3: TGTGCCAGCAGGTTGACTAGTAGGTACGAGCAGTACTTC. Protein product: CASRLTSRYEQYF.

The chain couples TRBV6-5 to TRBJ2-1; D may be TRBD1 (8 bases). The CDR3 has 15 residues. Looked up from germline, CDR1 is MNHEY and CDR2 is SVGAGI. V was trimmed by 5 bases and J by 8 bases, leaving 19 bases between them. The CDR3 here is CASSRTGGGRDEQFF. The CDR3 coding sequence is TGTGCCAGCAGTCGAACAGGGGGGGGTCGAGATGAGCAGTTCTTC.

The CDR3 is CASSGLGATDTQYF. In DNA, the CDR3 is TGTGCCAGCAGTGGGTTAGGAGCCACAGATACGCAGTATTTT. The V gene is TRBV6-4, the J gene TRBJ2-3; D unclear. Trimming took 4 bases from V and 2 from J, leaving 10 bases between them. The CDR3 has 14 residues. Per the germline V gene, CDR1 is MRHNA and CDR2 is SNTAGT.

J is TRBJ2-1 and V is TRBV11-2; TRBD1 or TRBD2 may be the D gene (5 bases each). Germline CDR1 SGHAT, CDR2 FQNNGV. Trimming took 0 bases from V and 7 from J, leaving 16 bases between them. The CDR3 is made up of 16 amino acids. CDR3: CASSLDFGADGNEQFF. The CDR3 DNA follows: TGTGCCAGCAGCTTAGATTTCGGGGCCGATGGGAATGAGCAGTTCTTC.

CDR3 region: CASSLRLAGRINEQYF. The CDR3 nucleotides are TGTGCCAGCAGTTTACGGTTAGCGGGACGGATCAACGAGCAGTACTTC. The chain has TRBV27 and TRBJ2-7; 8 nucleotides line up with TRBD2. CDR3 length: 16 amino acids. The ends lost 2 bases at V and 5 bases at J; junction bases unmatched: 11. Germline-derived CDR1 and CDR2 are MNHEY and SMNVEV (reference sequence).

The genes are TRBV7-2 and TRBJ2-5, with D tentatively TRBD1 (6 bases). The J call is in doubt because the DNA end fits TRBJ2-7 better. The CDR3 sequence is 15 residues long. CDR1 and CDR2 (germline): SGHTA, FQGNSA. The CDR3 loop reads CASRSYPTGYYEQYF. In DNA, the CDR3 is TGTGCCAGCAGGTCATACCCGACAGGCTACTACGAGCAGTACTTC.

This clone showed up just once. J is TRBJ2-3 and V is TRBV7-6, with 9 bases matching TRBD1. Germline CDR1 and CDR2: SGHVS and FNYEAQ. With 5 bases clipped from V and 4 bases from J, the junction kept 10 bases outside the gene matches. The CDR3 consists of 16 residues. The DNA of the CDR3 is TGTGCCAGCAGCCCTGCCGGGACAGGGTCGGCAGATACGCAGTATTTT. Protein sequence: CASSPAGTGSADTQYF.

The chain is built from TRBV10-3 and TRBJ2-3; perhaps TRBD1 as D (6 bases). Germline CDR1 is ENHRY and CDR2 is SYGVKD. The ends were cut back, 2 bases at V and 7 bases at J, with 7 bases in the middle. The CDR3 is 12 residues long. This CDR3 is CAISEGGYTQYF. The CDR3, as DNA: TGTGCCATCAGTGAGGGGGGCTATACGCAGTATTTT.

The chain employs TRBV7-8 and TRBJ1-1; D gene unclear. Looked up from germline, CDR1 is SGHVS and CDR2 is FQNEAQ. With 5 bases removed from V and 0 bases from J, the gap between germline ends came to 10 bases. This CDR3 spans 14 amino acids. In DNA form, the CDR3 reads TGTGCCAGCAGCACACACGGGATGAACACTGAAGCTTTCTTT. This gives the protein CASSTHGMNTEAFF.